These 16 T cell receptor beta chains were sequenced from one sample in a study of radiotherapy plus CTLA-4 blockade in lung cancer. This table comes from immunoSEQ multiplex PCR, and its TCRdb copy is limited to in-frame clones, with some not included. The table includes more than 90,000 clones, approximately 77% detected once. This specimen consisted of peripheral blood, obtained from a patient treated with radiotherapy plus ipilimumab. Every receptor here comes from a human donor with non-small cell lung cancer that progressed on radiotherapy plus ipilimumab. Some clones in this sample may be carry-over from other donors' samples.

The chain uses TRBV10-3 and TRBJ2-7; TRBD2 matches at 14 bases. CDR3 length: 17 residues. Germline CDR1 is ENHRY and CDR2 is SYGVKD. Trimming at V came to 1 base and at J to 2 bases, leaving 4 bases not matched to a gene. CDR3 amino acids: CAISEWTSGGPPYEQYF. Written as DNA, the CDR3 is TGTGCCATCAGTGAGTGGACTAGCGGGGGGCCGCCCTACGAGCAGTACTTC.

This sequence joins TRBV7-8 and TRBJ2-7, with D maybe TRBD2 (6 bases). CDR3 length equals 16 residues. Trimming pared 4 bases from V and 2 bases from J, leaving 18 bases between. The germline CDR1 and CDR2 sequences are SGHVS and FQNEAQ. CDR3 sequence reads: CASSSPGAGLPYEQYF. The CDR3, as DNA: TGTGCCAGCAGCTCCCCCGGGGCGGGGTTGCCCTACGAGCAGTACTTC.

V is TRBV30 and J is TRBJ1-1, with a tentative D call TRBD1 (5 bases). This CDR3 has 13 residues. Trimming took 3 bases from V and 5 from J, leaving 13 bases between them. Germline loops: CDR1 GTSNPN, CDR2 SVGIG (reference sequence). CDR3 loop: CAWRRTGSTEAFF. The CDR3 nucleotides are TGTGCCTGGAGGAGAACAGGTAGTACTGAAGCTTTCTTT.

The chain joins TRBV5-1 to TRBJ1-6; a possible D gene is TRBD1 (6 bases). This CDR3 comprises 16 residues. CDR1 and CDR2 (germline): SGHRS, YFSETQ. Trimming took off 4 bases at V and 7 bases at J, with 18 bases between the two ends. DNA for the CDR3: TGCGCCAGCAGCCCCTCTCTAGGGGGGCAAAATTCACCCCTCCACTTT. Its translation is CASSPSLGGQNSPLHF.

In the case of this clone: Additional DNA sequences in this sample encode the identical CDR3. This chain links TRBV5-1 with TRBJ2-3; 8 bases are a match to TRBD2. V lost 4 bases to trimming and J lost 0 bases; unmatched junction nucleotides: 4. The CDR3 has 15 residues. Germline V lookup: CDR1 SGHRS, CDR2 YFSETQ. The CDR3 sequence: CASSPRGASTDTQYF. In DNA form, the CDR3 reads TGCGCCAGCAGCCCGCGGGGGGCAAGCACAGATACGCAGTATTTT.

The V gene is TRBV7-9, the J gene TRBJ2-3, with 14 bases that match TRBD2. The CDR3 spans 17 residues. Germline V gene sequence: CDR1 SEHNR, CDR2 FQNEAQ (reference sequence). The ends lost 4 bases at V and 1 base at J; junction bases unmatched: 4. This chain's CDR3 is CASSSGTSGSGTDTQYF. The DNA for the CDR3 is TGTGCCAGCAGCTCCGGGACTAGCGGGAGTGGCACAGATACGCAGTATTTT.

The chain combines TRBV5-4 with TRBJ1-5, with D unclear. CDR3 size: 13 residues. Trimming shortened V by 5 bases and J by 1 base, and 7 bases separated the two germline ends. Germline values: CDR1 SGHNT, CDR2 YYREEE (reference sequence). CDR3 region: CASSSDSNQPQHF. The CDR3 coding sequence is TGTGCCAGCAGTTCGGACAGCAATCAGCCCCAGCATTTT. The full variable domain, with the rest looked up from reference TRBV5-4 and TRBJ1-5, is ETGVTQSPTHLIKTRGQQVTLRCSSQSGHNTVSWYQQALGQGPQFIFQYYREEENGRGNFPPRFSGLQFPNYSSELNVNALELDDSALYLCASSSDSNQPQHFGDGTRLSIL.

This chain joins TRBV5-5 and TRBJ1-2, with TRBD1 as a possible D gene (5 bases). The CDR3 runs to 12 residues. CDR1 and CDR2 (germline): SGHKS, YYEKEE (reference sequence). The ends were cut back, 3 bases at V and 4 bases at J, with 7 bases in the middle. As DNA, the CDR3 is TGTGCCAGCAGCTCGACAGTCTATGGCTACACCTTC. Its protein is CASSSTVYGYTF.

This chain connects TRBV18 to TRBJ2-7, with no clear D. The CDR3 extends over 13 amino acids. Germline CDR1 and CDR2: KGHSH and LQKENI. V was cut by 3 bases and J by 7 bases, with 13 bases left in between. The CDR3 protein is CASSPSGPREQYF. CDR3 sequence (DNA): TGTGCCAGCTCACCCTCCGGACCCCGAGAGCAGTACTTC.

The chain recombines TRBV7-9 with TRBJ1-2, with D uncertain. The CDR3 has 14 residues. Trimming removed 6 bases from V and 5 bases from J, with 16 bases in between. Germline lookup yields CDR1 SEHNR and CDR2 FQNEAQ (reference sequence). The CDR3 nucleotides are TGTGCCAGCAGTCGAACCGACGACCCATATGGCTACACCTTC. Translation: CASSRTDDPYGYTF.

The chain combines TRBV7-3 with TRBJ2-2, with D maybe TRBD1 (5 bases). The germline V and J ends were trimmed by 6 bases and 1 base, with 9 bases remaining between them. The CDR3 sequence is 14 residues long. The V gene's germline CDR1 is SGHTA and CDR2 FQGTGA. DNA for the CDR3: TGTGCCAGCAGGATTAGGGGGAACACCGGGGAGCTGTTTTTT. Translated, it gives CASRIRGNTGELFF.

This chain uses TRBV18 with TRBJ1-5; the D gene is possibly TRBD1 (5 bases). This CDR3 comprises 16 residues. Trimming cost V 3 bases and J 2 bases, with 14 bases left between them. Germline CDR1 KGHSH, CDR2 LQKENI. The CDR3 region has the DNA TGTGCCAGCTCACCCGGGGCGGGGTTTGGCAATCAGCCCCAGCATTTT. This sequence encodes CASSPGAGFGNQPQHF.

The rearrangement links TRBV7-9 to TRBJ1-2, with D uncertain. The CDR3 runs 18 residues. The germline V and J ends were trimmed by 2 bases and 8 bases, with 27 bases remaining between them. The germline V gene encodes CDR1 SEHNR and CDR2 FQNEAQ (reference sequence). CDR3 DNA: TGTGCCAGCAGCTTATCGTCGGGTCCCCGAGGCCGCGACGGGGGCTACACCTTC. This translates into CASSLSSGPRGRDGGYTF.

The chain recombines TRBV5-1 with TRBJ1-3; D may be TRBD1 (6 bases). V lost 3 bases and J 2 bases, leaving 9 bases between the germline ends. Germline V gene data show CDR1 as SGHRS and CDR2 as YFSETQ. The CDR3 totals 14 residues. As DNA, the CDR3 is TGCGCCAGCAGCTCTACAGGGACTGGAAACACCATATATTTT. It encodes CASSSTGTGNTIYF.

The chain joins TRBV5-1 to TRBJ1-1, with a possible D match to TRBD1 (5 bases). The CDR3 runs 17 residues. V lost 4 bases to trimming and J lost 4 bases, with 23 bases between them. Germline V gene lookup returns CDR1 SGHRS and CDR2 YFSETQ. The CDR3 reads CASSLAPVASGGTEAFF. CDR3 nucleotide sequence: TGCGCCAGCAGCCTCGCTCCCGTCGCCTCGGGGGGCACTGAAGCTTTCTTT.

Only one count was recorded for this clone. The V gene is TRBV19, the J gene TRBJ2-3; 12 bases align to TRBD2. The CDR3 consists of 15 residues. With 6 bases clipped from V and 4 bases from J, the junction kept 5 bases outside the gene matches. Per germline, CDR1 LNHDA and CDR2 SQIVND (reference sequence). CDR3 loop: CASRLLAGGADTQYF. The CDR3 DNA is TGTGCCAGTAGACTACTAGCGGGGGGCGCAGATACGCAGTATTTT.